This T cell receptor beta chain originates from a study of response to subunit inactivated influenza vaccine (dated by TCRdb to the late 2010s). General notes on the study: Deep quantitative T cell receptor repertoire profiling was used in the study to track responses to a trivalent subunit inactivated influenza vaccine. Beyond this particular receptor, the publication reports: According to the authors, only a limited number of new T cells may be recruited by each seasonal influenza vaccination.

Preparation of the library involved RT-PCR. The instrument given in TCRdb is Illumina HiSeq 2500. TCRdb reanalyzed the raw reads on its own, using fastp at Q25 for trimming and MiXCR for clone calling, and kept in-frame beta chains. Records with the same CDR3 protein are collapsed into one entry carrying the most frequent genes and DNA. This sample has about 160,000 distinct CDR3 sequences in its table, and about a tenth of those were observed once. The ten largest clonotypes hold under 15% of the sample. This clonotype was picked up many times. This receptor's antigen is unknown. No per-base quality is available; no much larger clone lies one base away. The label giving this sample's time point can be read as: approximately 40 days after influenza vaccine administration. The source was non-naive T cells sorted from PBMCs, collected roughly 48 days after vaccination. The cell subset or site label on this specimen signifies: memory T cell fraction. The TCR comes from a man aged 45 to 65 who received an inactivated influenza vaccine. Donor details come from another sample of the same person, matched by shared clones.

The CDR3 protein sequence reads: CASSVSRDQPQHF. The DNA sequence follows: TGTGCCAGCAGTGTCAGCAGGGACCAGCCCCAGCATTTT. The sequence joins TRBV2 to TRBJ1-5; matching of 5 bases hints at TRBD1 as the D gene. The CDR3 runs 13 amino acids, cysteine and phenylalanine included. The read is trimmed to its CDR3 DNA, 39 bases read in frame from base 1. Relative to germline, V is 4 bases shorter and J is 7 bases shorter, with 11 bases between their ends. CDR1 and CDR2 were assigned from the germline V gene as SNHLY and FYNNEI.